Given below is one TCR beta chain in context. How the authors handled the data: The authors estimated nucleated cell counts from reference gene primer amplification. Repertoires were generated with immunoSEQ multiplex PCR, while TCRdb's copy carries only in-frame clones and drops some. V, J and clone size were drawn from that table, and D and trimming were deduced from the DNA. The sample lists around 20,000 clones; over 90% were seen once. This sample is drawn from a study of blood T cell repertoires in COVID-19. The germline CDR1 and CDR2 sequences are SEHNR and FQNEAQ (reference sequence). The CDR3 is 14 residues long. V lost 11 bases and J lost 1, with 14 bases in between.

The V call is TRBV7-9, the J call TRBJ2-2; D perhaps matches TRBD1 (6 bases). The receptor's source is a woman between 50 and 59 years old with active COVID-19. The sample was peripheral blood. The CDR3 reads CAAPGARNTGELFF. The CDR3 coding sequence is TGTGCCGCCCCAGGGGCTAGGAACACCGGGGAGCTGTTTTTT.